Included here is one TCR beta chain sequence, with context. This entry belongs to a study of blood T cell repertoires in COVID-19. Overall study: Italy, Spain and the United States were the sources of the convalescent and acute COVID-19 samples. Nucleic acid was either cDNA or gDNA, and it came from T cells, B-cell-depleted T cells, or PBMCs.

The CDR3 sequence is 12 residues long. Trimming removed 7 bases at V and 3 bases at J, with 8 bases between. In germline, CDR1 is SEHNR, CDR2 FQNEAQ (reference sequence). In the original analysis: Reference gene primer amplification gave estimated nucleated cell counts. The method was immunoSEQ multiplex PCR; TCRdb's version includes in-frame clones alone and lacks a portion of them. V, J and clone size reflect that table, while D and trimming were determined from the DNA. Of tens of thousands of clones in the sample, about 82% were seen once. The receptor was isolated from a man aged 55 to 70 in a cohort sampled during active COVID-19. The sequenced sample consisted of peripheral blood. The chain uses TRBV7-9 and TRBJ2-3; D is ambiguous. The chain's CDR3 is CASTRLTDTQYF. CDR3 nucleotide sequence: TGTGCCAGCACCCGACTGACAGATACGCAGTATTTT.